These T cell receptor beta chains were read from a single sample in a study of T cell responses to AZD1222 COVID-19 vaccine. The protocol was immunoSEQ multiplex PCR, while the TCRdb copy is restricted to in-frame clones and leaves out a portion. The table includes about 150,000 clones, about 91% detected once. The source material was peripheral blood, sampled on day 0 of AZD1222 vaccination. The receptors originated from an adult in good health. Each CDR3 is given with its conserved first and last residue. A D gene is named only where the DNA matches it firmly. Size is omitted from some rows. Given values are once, few, many or a class for expanded clones.

j_call | d_call | v_call | clone_size | cdr3_nt | cdr3_aa
TRBJ2-2 | TRBD1 | TRBV11-3 | once | TGTGCCAGCAGCTCACGGACAGGGGGCCTAACCGGGGAGCTGTTTTTT | CASSSRTGGLTGELFF
TRBJ2-5 | - | TRBV12-3/TRBV12-4 | - | TGTGCCACGGAGACAGTCCAAGAGACCCAGTACTTC | CATETVQETQYF
TRBJ1-2 | - | TRBV19 | - | TGTGCCAGTAGCCGGGGGGGCTACACCTTC | CASSRGGYTF
TRBJ2-2 | - | TRBV11-2 | - | TGTGCCAGCAGCTTAGAGGCGGGATTACGAACCGGGGAGCTGTTTTTT | CASSLEAGLRTGELFF
TRBJ2-1 | - | TRBV11-1 | - | TGTGCCAGCAGCCTGGGGGTGGGAAATGAGCAGTTCTTC | CASSLGVGNEQFF
TRBJ2-2 | - | TRBV4-2 | - | TGTGCCAGCAGCCAAAGCTCGCTCAACGGGGAGCTGTTTTTT | CASSQSSLNGELFF
TRBJ2-7 | - | TRBV7-2 | once | TGTGCCAGCAGCTTAGTAGCCGTATACGAGCAGTACTTC | CASSLVAVYEQYF
TRBJ1-5 | - | TRBV5-1 | - | TGCGCCAGCAGCTTGGAACCAGGGGCTGTTCAGCCCCAGCATTTT | CASSLEPGAVQPQHF
TRBJ1-2 | - | TRBV12-3/TRBV12-4 | - | TGTGCCAGCAGTTTAGGGGGGGATGGCTACACCTTC | CASSLGGDGYTF
TRBJ2-7 | TRBD1 | TRBV28 | - | TGTGCCAGCAGTTCTCCGGGACAGCACTACGAGCAGTACTTC | CASSSPGQHYEQYF
TRBJ1-2 | - | TRBV11-1 | - | TGTGCCAGCAGCTCCGACTATGTAGGCGGCTACACCTTC | CASSSDYVGGYTF
TRBJ1-1 | - | TRBV4-3 | - | TGCGCCAGCAGCCAGTTGATGAACACTGAAGCTTTCTTT | CASSQLMNTEAFF
TRBJ1-2 | - | TRBV28 | - | TGTGCCAGCAGGATTACAGGAACGGGCTACACCTTC | CASRITGTGYTF
TRBJ2-1 | - | TRBV6-2/TRBV6-3 | - | TGTGCCAGCAGTGCCCCCGGGACCAGGGTTTACAATGAGCAGTTCTTC | CASSAPGTRVYNEQFF
TRBJ2-7 | - | TRBV7-9 | - | TGTGCCAGCAGCTTCCCGGGGGCGGAGCAGTACTTC | CASSFPGAEQYF
TRBJ2-1 | - | TRBV5-1 | - | TGCGCCAGCAGCTTTGCTAGCAACAATGAGCAGTTCTTC | CASSFASNNEQFF
TRBJ2-5 | - | TRBV7-9 | few | TGTGCCAGCAGCTTAGAGCCGGAGACCCAGTACTTC | CASSLEPETQYF
TRBJ2-5 | TRBD2 | TRBV7-8 | - | TGTGCCAGCACCGAACTACTAGCGGGGATCTACCAAGAGACCCAGTACTTC | CASTELLAGIYQETQYF
TRBJ1-5 | - | TRBV30 | - | TGTGCCTCAACCAGTAGGGGCAATCAGCCCCAGCATTTT | CASTSRGNQPQHF
TRBJ1-3 | TRBD1 | TRBV5-1 | - | TGCGCCAGCAGCTTGGGAGAAGGGGGCGGATCTGGAAACACCATATATTTT | CASSLGEGGGSGNTIYF
TRBJ2-1 | - | TRBV24-1 | - | TGTGCCACCAGTGCGTCTAGGGGGAGCTCCTACAATGAGCAGTTCTTC | CATSASRGSSYNEQFF
TRBJ2-2 | TRBD1 | TRBV28 | - | TGTGCCAGCCGACTACAAGACAGGGTTGGCACCGGGGAGCTGTTTTTT | CASRLQDRVGTGELFF
TRBJ2-7 | TRBD1 | TRBV6-2/TRBV6-3 | - | TGTGCCAGCAGTTACGGGTTGACAGGGGTCTACGAGCAGTACTTC | CASSYGLTGVYEQYF
TRBJ1-2 | - | TRBV3-1/TRBV3-2 | - | TGTGCCAGCAGGGCCCTCTATAGAGGCGGGGAACATGGCTACACCTTC | CASRALYRGGEHGYTF
TRBJ1-1 | TRBD1 | TRBV7-3 | - | TGTGCCAGCAGCTTTAGGCAGGGGGCAGGCGAAACTTTCTTT | CASSFRQGAGETFF
TRBJ1-4 | TRBD1 | TRBV9 | - | TGTGCCAGCAGCGCCGGGACAGATAGGGAAAAACTGTTTTTT | CASSAGTDREKLFF
TRBJ2-1 | TRBD1 | TRBV9 | - | TGTGCCAGCAGCGCCCATCGGACAGGACGGTTGGGTGAGCAGTTCTTC | CASSAHRTGRLGEQFF
TRBJ1-2 | - | TRBV14 | - | TGTGCCAGCAGCCACGAATATAACTATGGCTACACCTTC | CASSHEYNYGYTF
TRBJ1-4 | - | TRBV6-2/TRBV6-3 | - | TGTGCCAGCAGTTACGGGCGGGGGCCCGGTGAAAAACTGTTTTTT | CASSYGRGPGEKLFF
TRBJ2-7 | TRBD1 | TRBV4-3 | - | TGCGCCAGCAGCCTTACAACAGGGGGCTCTTACGAGCAGTACTTC | CASSLTTGGSYEQYF
TRBJ1-5 | - | TRBV5-1 | - | TGCGCCAGCAGCTTGGGTAGCAATCAGCCCCAGCATTTT | CASSLGSNQPQHF
TRBJ2-2 | - | TRBV19 | - | TGTGCCAGTACCCCTTTGGGGGCAGCCTCGAACACCGGGGAGCTGTTTTTT | CASTPLGAASNTGELFF
TRBJ2-7 | TRBD1 | TRBV29-1 | - | TGCAGCGTCTCTGCTGGGACAGGGGGCCTCTACGAGCAGTACTTC | CSVSAGTGGLYEQYF
TRBJ1-6 | TRBD1 | TRBV7-6 | - | TGTGCCAGCAGTCCGTACGGGGACAGAAATTCACCCCTCCACTTT | CASSPYGDRNSPLHF
TRBJ2-7 | - | TRBV18 | - | TGTGCCAGCTCACCGGACAACGGTCGCGAGCAGTACTTC | CASSPDNGREQYF
TRBJ2-7 | - | TRBV28 | - | TGTGCCAGCAGTGAAGTTACAGGGTACGAGCAGTACTTC | CASSEVTGYEQYF
TRBJ2-7 | TRBD1 | TRBV12-3/TRBV12-4 | - | TGTGCCAGCGGGGGGACAGGGAGACGGCAGTACTTC | CASGGTGRRQYF
TRBJ1-1 | - | TRBV6-5 | - | TGTGCCAGCACGGGGAGAACTGAAGCTTTCTTT | CASTGRTEAFF
TRBJ1-5 | TRBD1 | TRBV28 | - | TGTGCCAGCAGTCCCCCCTTACGGGACAGGGGAAATCAGCCCCAGCATTTT | CASSPPLRDRGNQPQHF
TRBJ1-6 | - | TRBV19 | - | TGTGCCAGTAGTATAGATCATCAGGGATATAATTCACCCCTCCACTTT | CASSIDHQGYNSPLHF
TRBJ1-5 | - | TRBV2 | - | TGTGCCAGCTCGGTCGATCAGCCCCAGCATTTT | CASSVDQPQHF
TRBJ2-1 | - | TRBV19 | once | TGTGCCAGTAGTATAGTTCAGGTGGGTGAGCAGTTCTTC | CASSIVQVGEQFF
TRBJ2-7 | TRBD1 | TRBV4-1 | once | TGCGCCAGCAGCCAAGGGGACAGGGGAACCTACGAGCAGTACTTC | CASSQGDRGTYEQYF
TRBJ1-5 | - | TRBV5-6 | few | TGTGCCAGCAGCTTGGGCGAACCAGGTCAGCCCCAGCATTTT | CASSLGEPGQPQHF
TRBJ2-3 | - | TRBV18 | - | TGTGCCAGCTCCCAAGTCACAGATACGCAGTATTTT | CASSQVTDTQYF
TRBJ2-2 | - | TRBV18 | - | TGTGCCAGCTCAGCGCCTCCAGGTCGTGCTAGCGGGGAGCTGTTTTTT | CASSAPPGRASGELFF
TRBJ1-6 | - | TRBV30 | - | TGTGCCTGGAGTGTACTTAGAATTGGTTCACCCCTCCACTTT | CAWSVLRIGSPLHF
TRBJ1-5 | - | TRBV27 | - | TGTGCCAGCAGTTTAAGCGGAATCAATCAGCCCCAGCATTTT | CASSLSGINQPQHF
TRBJ1-5 | TRBD1 | TRBV27 | - | TGTGCCAGCAGGGGAGGGGGCGCGGGGCAGCCCCAGCATTTT | CASRGGGAGQPQHF
TRBJ1-5 | - | TRBV9 | - | TGTGCCAGCAGCCAAGGAGGAAAAAATCAGCCCCAGCATTTT | CASSQGGKNQPQHF
TRBJ2-1 | TRBD2 | TRBV14 | - | TGTGCCAGCAGCCAAGCCGGCGGGAGGGCCGTAATGAAGTTCTTC | CASSQAGGRAVMKFF
TRBJ2-5 | - | TRBV30 | - | TGTGCCTGGAGTCGAGGCCAGGGAAAAGAGACCCAGTACTTC | CAWSRGQGKETQYF
TRBJ2-2 | TRBD2 | TRBV7-2 | - | TGTGCCAGCAGCCCCAGTGGGGGGGCCGGGGAGCTGTTTTTT | CASSPSGGAGELFF
TRBJ2-3 | TRBD2 | TRBV7-9 | - | TGTGCCAGCAGTTTGAGACTAGCGGGAGTAGATACGCAGTATTTT | CASSLRLAGVDTQYF
TRBJ2-7 | - | TRBV19 | - | TGTGCCAGTAGTATCTCTGGGGGCGGCTCCTACGAGCAGTACTTC | CASSISGGGSYEQYF
TRBJ2-2 | TRBD1 | TRBV6-5 | - | TGTGCCAGCAGCAGGGACAGTTCGAACACCGGGGAGCTGTTTTTT | CASSRDSSNTGELFF
TRBJ1-1 | - | TRBV21-1 | few | TGTGCCAGCGGGCGACAGGGTCTAGAGACTGAAGCTTTCTTT | CASGRQGLETEAFF
TRBJ2-1 | - | TRBV19 | - | TGTGCCAGTAGTATGGTACATGAGCAGTTCTTC | CASSMVHEQFF
TRBJ2-7 | - | TRBV25-1 | - | TGTGCCAGCACAAGGGACGGTTCCTACGAGCAGTACTTC | CASTRDGSYEQYF
TRBJ2-7 | - | TRBV11-3 | - | TGTGCCAGCAGCTTTCCGGCGGGCTACGAGCAGTACTTC | CASSFPAGYEQYF